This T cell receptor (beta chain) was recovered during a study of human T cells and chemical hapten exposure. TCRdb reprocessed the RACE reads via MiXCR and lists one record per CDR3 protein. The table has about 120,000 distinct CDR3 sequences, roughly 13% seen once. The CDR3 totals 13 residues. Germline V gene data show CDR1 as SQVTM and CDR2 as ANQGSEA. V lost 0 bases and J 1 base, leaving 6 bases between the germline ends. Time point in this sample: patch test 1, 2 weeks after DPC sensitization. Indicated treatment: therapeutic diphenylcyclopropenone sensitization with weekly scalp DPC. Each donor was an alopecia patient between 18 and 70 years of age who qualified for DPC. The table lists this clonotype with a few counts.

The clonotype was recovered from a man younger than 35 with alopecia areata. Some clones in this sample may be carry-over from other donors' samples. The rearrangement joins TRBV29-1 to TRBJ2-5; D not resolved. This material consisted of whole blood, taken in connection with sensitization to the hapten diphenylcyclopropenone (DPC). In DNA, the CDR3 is TGCAGCGTTGAAGATCAGCGCCAAGAGACCCAGTACTTC. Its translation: CSVEDQRQETQYF.